A single sample gave rise to the 12 T cell receptor beta chains below, sequenced in a study of blood T cells in healthy people across ages. A sample-barcoded 5' primer and a J-beta primer mix were used in a second PCR of roughly 7 to 11 cycles. TCRdb recomputed calls from the 5' RACE reads with MiXCR, one row per CDR3 protein. The sample records around 870,000 distinct CDR3 sequences, around 26% being singletons. The sequencing sample was made of blood. All receptors come from a woman at least 80 years old in good health.

Comment on this clonotype: A much larger clone lies a single base off, so this may be a read error. The chain joins TRBV5-1 to TRBJ2-5; unclear D gene. The DNA end is a closer match to TRBJ2-1, so the J assignment may be wrong. Germline CDR1 reads SGHRS; CDR2 reads YFSETQ. The CDR3 sequence is 11 residues long. The chain's CDR3 is CASGDQETQFF. DNA for the CDR3: TGCGCCAGCGGCGACCAAGAGACCCAGTTCTTC.

The CDR3 loop is CASSTSQPNNEQFF. The CDR3 bases are TGTGCCAGCTCAACTAGTCAGCCGAACAATGAGCAGTTCTTC. V and J are TRBV6-1 and TRBJ2-1; D is possibly TRBD2 (5 bases). Deletions cut 8 bases from V and 5 bases from J, with 16 bases between. The CDR3 covers 14 residues. Per germline, CDR1 MNHNS and CDR2 SASEGT.

As regards this clonotype: This may come from a read error, since a much larger clone is one base off. The V and J genes are TRBV28 and TRBJ2-7; a weak D match, TRBD1 (6 bases). CDR3 length: 15 residues. CDR1 and CDR2 from the germline V gene are MDHEN and SYDVKM. The CDR3 region is CASRLSGTSSYVQYF. As DNA, the CDR3 is TGTGCCAGCAGGCTTTCCGGGACAAGCTCCTACGTGCAGTACTTC. Looking up the rest from reference TRBV28 and TRBJ2-7 gives the full variable domain: DVKVTQSSRYLVKRTGEKVFLECVQDMDHENMFWYRQDPGLGLRLIYFSYDVKMKEKGDIPEGYSVSREKKERFSLILESASTNQTSMYLCASRLSGTSSYVQYFGPGTRLTVT.

The chain has TRBV10-2 and TRBJ2-2; a weak D match, TRBD1 (6 bases). Germline loops: CDR1 WSHSY, CDR2 SAAADI. The CDR3 consists of 17 residues. V lost 3 bases and J 4 bases, leaving 18 bases between the germline ends. The CDR3 DNA follows: TGCGCCAGCAGTGATGCGGTCCGGACAGACTTCACCGGGGAGCTGTTTTTT. It yields the protein CASSDAVRTDFTGELFF.

This clonotype was found many times. The chain joins TRBV29-1 to TRBJ2-5, with D perhaps matching TRBD2 (5 bases). Germline lookup yields CDR1 SQVTM and CDR2 ANQGSEA. The CDR3 length is 12 residues. Trimming took 8 bases from V and 0 from J, leaving 10 bases between them. CDR3 in DNA: TGCAGCACCCGAGGGTACCAAGAGACCCAGTACTTC. It yields the protein CSTRGYQETQYF.

This clonotype was seen only once. Mismatch with germline at one junction end may stem from a read error. This rearrangement joins TRBV7-2 to TRBJ1-1; D remains unclear. From germline, CDR1 is SGHTA and CDR2 FQGNSA. The CDR3 loop spans 19 amino acids. The CDR3 sequence: CASSPYGRYGNFSRTGAFF. CDR3 nucleotides: TGTGCCAGCAGCCCCTATGGTCGCTATGGAAACTTCTCGAGGACTGGAGCTTTCTTT.

This clonotype was seen more than once but under ten times. The genes are TRBV20-1 and TRBJ2-3; tentative D call: TRBD2 (7 bases). Looked up from germline, CDR1 is DFQATT and CDR2 is SNEGSKA (reference sequence). CDR3 length: 16 residues. V was trimmed by 6 bases and J by 1 base, leaving 20 bases between them. The CDR3 DNA is TGCAGTGCGGGGGCGGGGGAGAGGGTCGGCACAGATACGCAGTATTTT. Its protein product is CSAGAGERVGTDTQYF.

This clonotype was observed a few times. This may come from a read error, since a much larger clone is one base off. The genes are TRBV5-1 and TRBJ2-1; 9 bases agree with TRBD1. Per the germline V gene, CDR1 is SGHRS and CDR2 is YFSETQ. CDR3 length: 14 residues. J gave up 5 bases and V 3 bases, and 3 bases lay outside the gene matches. The CDR3 sequence: CASSWGQGNNEQFF. For the CDR3, the DNA is TGCGCCAGCAGCTGGGGACAGGGTAACAATGAGCAGTTCTTC.

The V gene is TRBV6-5, the J gene TRBJ1-1, with a tentative D call TRBD1 (5 bases). CDR1 and CDR2 (germline): MNHEY, SVGAGI. V lost 5 bases and J 5 bases, leaving 12 bases between the germline ends. This CDR3 has 13 residues. CDR3 amino acids: CASSRGGRTEAFF. DNA for the CDR3: TGTGCCAGCAGTCGTGGGGGAAGGACTGAAGCTTTCTTT.

Ten or more counts support this clonotype. This chain connects TRBV5-1 to TRBJ2-3; D not certain. The V gene lost 4 bases and the J gene lost 2 bases, with 11 bases spanning the gap. This CDR3 is built from 14 residues. Germline lookup yields CDR1 SGHRS and CDR2 YFSETQ. CDR3 nucleotide sequence: TGCGCCAGCAGCCTGGACCATTACACAGATACGCAGTATTTT. Protein product: CASSLDHYTDTQYF.

This clonotype turned up a few times. CDR3 nucleotide sequence: TGTGCCAGCAGCGTAGTTGCGGGGGGGCGTGATACGCAGTATTTT. The encoded protein is CASSVVAGGRDTQYF. The chain joins TRBV9 to TRBJ2-3, with 9 bases matching TRBD2. Per germline, CDR1 SGDLS and CDR2 YYNGEE. The J segment lost 6 bases and the V segment lost 0 bases, leaving 5 bases of the junction unmatched. This CDR3 comprises 15 residues.

As regards this clonotype: This may be a read error, as it is one base from a much larger clone. The V gene is TRBV6-5, the J gene TRBJ2-5; 7 bases line up with TRBD1. The germline CDR1 and CDR2 sequences are MNHEY and SVGAGI. Trimming cost V 9 bases and J 2 bases; bases outside gene matches: 6. The length of the CDR3 is 13 residues. DNA of the CDR3: TGTGCCAGGCAGGGGGACGCTCAAGAGACCCAGTACTTC. Amino acid sequence: CARQGDAQETQYF.